The rows below give T cell receptor beta chains drawn from one sample of a study of blood T cell repertoires in COVID-19. The repertoire was sequenced with immunoSEQ multiplex PCR; TCRdb's copy has only in-frame clones and lacks some. Altogether approximately 10,000 clones are present, around 78% being singletons, with the ten largest covering approximately 37%. Sequenced: peripheral blood. Receptors were obtained from a human donor in a cohort sampled during active COVID-19. Both conserved end residues are part of each CDR3. A D gene is named only where the DNA matches it firmly. Rows may omit the clone size; those that give it use once, few, many or a size class.

clone_size j_call v_call d_call cdr3_aa cdr3_nt
once TRBJ2-2 TRBV7-2 NA CASSLEGGAATGELFF TGTGCCAGCAGCCTCGAGGGGGGGGCCGCCACCGGGGAGCTGTTTTTT
NA TRBJ2-7 TRBV4-3 NA CASSQEAGLHEQYF TGCGCCAGCAGCCAAGAAGCAGGGCTCCACGAGCAGTACTTC
NA TRBJ1-2 TRBV29-1 NA CSVYGGEGYGYTF TGCAGCGTCTACGGGGGGGAGGGCTATGGCTACACCTTC
once TRBJ1-5 TRBV19 NA CASSPLEGRQPQHF TGTGCCAGTAGTCCCCTCGAGGGCAGGCAGCCCCAGCATTTT
NA TRBJ1-2 TRBV19 TRBD1 CASSILQGARGYTF TGTGCCAGTAGTATCCTTCAGGGGGCGCGCGGCTACACCTTC
NA TRBJ1-6 TRBV6-2/TRBV6-3 NA CASSSQRRGSSPLHF TGTGCCAGCAGTTCCCAGAGACGGGGTAGTTCACCCCTCCACTTT
NA TRBJ2-7 TRBV3-1/TRBV3-2 TRBD2 CASSFGLAGYEQYF TGTGCCAGCAGCTTCGGACTAGCGGGCTACGAGCAGTACTTC
once TRBJ1-1 TRBV6-2/TRBV6-3 TRBD1 CASSLESGQVNTEAFF TGTGCCAGCAGCCTTGAATCCGGACAGGTGAACACTGAAGCTTTCTTT
NA TRBJ2-6 TRBV4-3 NA CASSQDRVSGANVLTF TGCGCCAGCAGCCAAGATCGGGTCTCTGGGGCCAACGTCCTGACTTTC
NA TRBJ1-2 TRBV6-6 TRBD1 CASSRDSYGYTF TGTGCCAGCAGCCGGGACAGCTATGGCTACACCTTC
NA TRBJ2-3 TRBV7-9 NA CASSLGASTDTQYF TGTGCCAGCAGTCTGGGGGCGAGCACAGATACGCAGTATTTT
NA TRBJ1-4 TRBV19 NA CASRTDFGTNEKLFF TGTGCCAGTAGGACAGATTTTGGAACTAATGAAAAACTGTTTTTT
NA TRBJ2-2 TRBV7-2 NA CASSPGRTDTGELFF TGTGCCAGCAGCCCGGGGAGGACTGATACCGGGGAGCTGTTTTTT
NA TRBJ2-7 TRBV5-4 TRBD2 CASSRTSWDEQYF TGTGCCAGCAGCCGGACTAGTTGGGACGAGCAGTACTTC
NA TRBJ1-2 TRBV4-1 NA CASRPGAQPYGYTF TGCGCCAGCAGACCTGGGGCCCAGCCCTATGGCTACACCTTC
NA TRBJ1-6 TRBV9 NA CASSVDLAGISPLHF TGTGCCAGCAGCGTAGATCTCGCCGGGATTTCACCCCTCCACTTT
NA TRBJ1-1 TRBV3-1/TRBV3-2 NA CASSRTDNPDTEAFF TGTGCCAGCAGCCGGACGGACAATCCCGACACTGAAGCTTTCTTT
few TRBJ2-7 TRBV5-1 TRBD1 CASSPGIADRGRSYEQYF TGCGCCAGCAGTCCGGGAATCGCGGACAGGGGACGATCCTACGAGCAGTACTTC
once TRBJ1-4 TRBV5-5 NA CASSLTRGRANEKLFF TGTGCCAGCAGCTTGACTCGTGGGCGGGCGAATGAAAAACTGTTTTTT
NA TRBJ2-7 TRBV10-1 NA CASSMTGQSEQYF TGCGCCAGCAGCATGACAGGTCAAAGCGAGCAGTACTTC
NA TRBJ1-5 TRBV6-5 NA CASTEADSNQPQHF TGTGCCAGCACCGAGGCAGATAGCAATCAGCCCCAGCATTTT
NA TRBJ2-7 TRBV5-1 TRBD2 CASSLVSRGAQSSYEQYF TGCGCCAGCAGCTTGGTCTCGCGGGGGGCCCAAAGCTCCTACGAGCAGTACTTC
NA TRBJ1-1 TRBV29-1 TRBD1 CSVAGTVNTEAFF TGCAGCGTTGCCGGGACAGTGAACACTGAAGCTTTCTTT
NA TRBJ2-7 TRBV21-1 NA CASSKAVERGPAYEQYF TGTGCCAGCAGCAAAGCCGTCGAGCGGGGCCCTGCCTACGAGCAGTACTTC
NA TRBJ1-1 TRBV6-5 NA CASIRGGPQREAFF TGTGCCAGCATCCGGGGGGGCCCGCAGCGCGAAGCTTTCTTT
NA TRBJ1-2 TRBV2 TRBD1 CAKGTGDRYTF TGTGCCAAGGGGACAGGGGACCGCTACACCTTC
NA TRBJ1-4 TRBV12-3/TRBV12-4 TRBD1 CASSDRGVEKLFF TGTGCCAGCAGTGACAGGGGTGTTGAAAAACTGTTTTTT
NA TRBJ1-1 TRBV5-1 TRBD1 CASSLDTGGAGEAFF TGCGCCAGCAGCTTGGATACAGGGGGCGCCGGTGAAGCTTTCTTT
NA TRBJ1-2 TRBV7-2 TRBD1 CASSPGDRGLYGYTF TGTGCCAGCAGCCCCGGGGACAGGGGATTGTATGGCTACACCTTC